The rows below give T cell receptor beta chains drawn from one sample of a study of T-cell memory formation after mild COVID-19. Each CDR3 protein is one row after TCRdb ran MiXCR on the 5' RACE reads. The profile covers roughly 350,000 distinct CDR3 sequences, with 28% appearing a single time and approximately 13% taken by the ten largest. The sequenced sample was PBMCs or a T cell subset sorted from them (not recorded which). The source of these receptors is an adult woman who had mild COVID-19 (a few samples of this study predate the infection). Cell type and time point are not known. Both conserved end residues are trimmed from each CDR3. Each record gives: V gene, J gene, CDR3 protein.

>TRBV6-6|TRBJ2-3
ASSYASGGVAVSTDTQY
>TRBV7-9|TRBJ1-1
ASSRGDRGRRPEAF
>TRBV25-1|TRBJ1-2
ASSKTGGAGGYT
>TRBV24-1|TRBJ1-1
ATSRTENTEAF
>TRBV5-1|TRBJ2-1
ASMTGGQYNEQF
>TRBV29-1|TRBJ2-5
SGQHQQGMETQY
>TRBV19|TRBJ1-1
ASSPPTGVNTEAF
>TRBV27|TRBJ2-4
ASSFRGARGQNIQY
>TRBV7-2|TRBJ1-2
ASSLWTGNQGYT
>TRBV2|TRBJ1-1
ASSEVTGGAWNTEAF
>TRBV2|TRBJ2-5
ASRPRAPGRQTQY
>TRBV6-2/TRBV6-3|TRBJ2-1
ASSYSMLEGFSAAYNEQF
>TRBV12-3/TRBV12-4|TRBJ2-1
ASGATSGSPEQF
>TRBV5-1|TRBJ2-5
ASVGGTGPQETQY
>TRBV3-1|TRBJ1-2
ASSPFDRPGYGYT
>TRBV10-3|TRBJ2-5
AISEGLQETQY
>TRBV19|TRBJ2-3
ASSTGQGPDTQY
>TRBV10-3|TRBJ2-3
AIREDRHTDTQY
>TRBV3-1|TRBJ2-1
ASSRRTSGTGEQF
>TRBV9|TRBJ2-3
ASSDSGDTQY
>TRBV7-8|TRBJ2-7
ASSLEASLPYEQY
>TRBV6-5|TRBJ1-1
ASRENTEAF
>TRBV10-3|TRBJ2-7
AISAHGASGGYEQY
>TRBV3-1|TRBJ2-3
ASSQVDTDTQY
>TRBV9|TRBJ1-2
ASSATAPYYGYT
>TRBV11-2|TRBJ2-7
ASSDRDSSYEQY
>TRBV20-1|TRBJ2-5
SATGTTNGETQY
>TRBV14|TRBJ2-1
ASSQAGTGGTEQF